The 10 T cell receptor beta chains below come from one sample, sequenced in a study of blood T cell repertoires in COVID-19. Data came from immunoSEQ multiplex PCR; TCRdb stores just in-frame clones and leaves some out. The top ten clones hold around a tenth of a sample with hundreds of thousands of clones, over 75% of them seen once. The material sequenced was PBMCs or T cells enriched from blood (not recorded which). The receptors here all came from a woman aged 40 to 50 who had recovered from COVID-19.

This chain uses TRBV9 with TRBJ1-1; D not resolved. There are 15 residues in the CDR3. Germline CDR1 and CDR2: SGDLS and YYNGEE. V shed 0 bases and J shed 1 base, with 10 bases lying between them. As DNA, the CDR3 is TGTGCCAGCAGCGTAGACGGGTCCGGGAACACTGAAGCTTTCTTT. It codes for CASSVDGSGNTEAFF. The full variable domain, in which reference TRBV9 and TRBJ1-1 provide the parts outside the CDR3, is DSGVTQTPKHLITATGQRVTLRCSPRSGDLSVYWYQQSLDQGLQFLIQYYNGEERAKGNILERFSAQQFPDLHSELNLSSLELGDSALYFCASSVDGSGNTEAFFGQGTRLTVV.

J is TRBJ2-5 and V is TRBV9, with 8 nucleotides matching TRBD2. Germline V lookup: CDR1 SGDLS, CDR2 YYNGEE. This CDR3 is built from 15 residues. After removal of 0 bases from V and 3 bases from J, the junction contained 4 bases not matched to a gene. The DNA for the CDR3 is TGTGCCAGCAGCGTAGAGGCGGGAGGAGAAGAGACCCAGTACTTC. Its protein is CASSVEAGGEETQYF.

V is TRBV28 and J is TRBJ2-3, with 16 bases identical to TRBD2. Germline lookup yields CDR1 MDHEN and CDR2 SYDVKM. This CDR3 has 18 residues. Unmatched junction bases numbered 9, after V lost 6 bases and J lost 3 bases. As DNA, the CDR3 is TGTGCCAGCAGCTCGGGGACTAGCGGGGGGGCATGGACAGATACGCAGTATTTT. Protein: CASSSGTSGGAWTDTQYF.

The chain has TRBV5-1 and TRBJ2-7; TRBD2 matches 12 bases. Germline CDR1 is SGHRS and CDR2 is YFSETQ. The CDR3 loop spans 18 amino acids. The trim removed 4 bases at V and 1 base at J, leaving 12 bases unmatched. CDR3 in amino acids: CASSAGLAGSRMSYEQYF. CDR3 bases: TGCGCCAGCAGCGCGGGACTAGCGGGCTCGCGTATGTCCTACGAGCAGTACTTC.

The J gene is TRBJ2-3, the V gene TRBV5-1, with 11 bases that match TRBD2. CDR3 length equals 16 residues. The germline V gene encodes CDR1 SGHRS and CDR2 YFSETQ. Trimming removed 3 bases from V and 3 bases from J; junction bases left unmatched: 6. CDR3 protein: CASSSGTSGGTDTQYF. In nucleotides, the CDR3 is TGCGCCAGCAGCTCCGGGACTAGCGGAGGGACAGATACGCAGTATTTT. Full variable domain (missing parts from reference TRBV5-1 and TRBJ2-3): KAGVTQTPRYLIKTRGQQVTLSCSPISGHRSVSWYQQTPGQGLQFLFEYFSETQRNKGNFPGRFSGRQFSNSRSEMNVSTLELGDSALYLCASSSGTSGGTDTQYFGPGTRLTVL.

The genes are TRBV29-1 and TRBJ2-2; TRBD2 aligns across 10 bases. Looked up from germline, CDR1 is SQVTM and CDR2 is ANQGSEA. The CDR3 spans 15 residues. Trimming removed 7 bases from V and 4 bases from J; junction bases left unmatched: 9. DNA for the CDR3: TGCAGCGCGTCCCCCGGGACTAGCGCCACCGGGGAGCTGTTTTTT. Translation gives CSASPGTSATGELFF.

The V gene is TRBV27, the J gene TRBJ1-4; the D is unclear. This CDR3 is 14 amino acids long. Germline V CDR1 and CDR2: MNHEY, SMNVEV (reference sequence). Between the trimmed V and J ends, which lost 3 bases and 7 bases, there was a span of 12 bases. CDR3 residues: CASSFRKSFEKLFF. The DNA of the CDR3 is TGTGCCAGCAGTTTCAGGAAGTCTTTTGAAAAACTGTTTTTT.

The genes are TRBV6-2 or TRBV6-3 and TRBJ1-2; weak D call: TRBD1 (5 bases). The CDR3 spans 13 residues. Germline-derived CDR1 and CDR2 are MNHEY and SVGEGT. V gave up 2 bases and J gave up 8 bases, with 12 bases separating them. The CDR3: CASSYAGVGGYTF. CDR3 nucleotide sequence: TGTGCCAGCAGTTACGCGGGGGTTGGCGGCTACACCTTC.

The chain couples TRBV27 to TRBJ2-7; unclear D gene. This CDR3 is built from 14 residues. CDR1 is MNHEY and CDR2 is SMNVEV in the germline V gene (reference sequence). The V and J ends lost 2 bases and 9 bases respectively, with 17 bases between them. This CDR3 is CASSLAHPGGGQYF. In DNA, the CDR3 is TGTGCCAGCAGTTTAGCGCACCCCGGCGGTGGGCAGTACTTC.

The gene calls are TRBV7-3 and TRBJ2-1, with 8 bases lining up with TRBD1. Germline V gives CDR1 SGHTA, CDR2 FQGTGA. CDR3 length: 17 residues. V was pared by 4 bases and J by 0 bases, with 8 bases of the junction left unmatched. The CDR3 protein is CASSYLPTGASYNEQFF. As DNA, the CDR3 is TGTGCCAGCAGCTACCTTCCGACAGGGGCCTCCTACAATGAGCAGTTCTTC.